This is a list of T cell receptor beta chains from one sample in a study of shared clonotypes between healthy human individuals. The repertoire was sequenced with immunoSEQ multiplex PCR; TCRdb's copy has only in-frame clones and lacks some. The table records 1,100,000 or so clones, 78% of them present only once. Sequenced material: memory CD4+ T cells from PBMCs. These receptor sequences come from a man in his late teens or twenties in good health. Some clones in this sample may be carry-over from other donors' samples. The CDR3 runs from the conserved cysteine through the conserved F or W. The order of the fields is D gene, J gene, clone size, V gene, CDR3 protein, CDR3 DNA. D genes are given only for firm matches. The listing skips clone size in some rows; elsewhere it reads once, few, many or a size class.

NA TRBJ1-1 few TRBV9 CASSQGLNTEAFF TGTGCCAGCAGCCAGGGGCTGAACACTGAAGCTTTCTTT
NA TRBJ1-2 NA TRBV28 CASSLMANYGYTF TGTGCCAGCAGTTTGATGGCTAACTATGGCTACACCTTC
NA TRBJ2-1 NA TRBV2 CASSVDYQPYNEQFF TGTGCCAGCAGTGTGGACTACCAACCTTACAATGAGCAGTTCTTC
NA TRBJ1-4 NA TRBV21-1 CASSARPGTGGSNEKLFF TGTGCCAGCAGCGCACGTCCCGGGACAGGGGGTTCTAATGAAAAACTGTTTTTT
NA TRBJ2-3 NA TRBV7-9 CASSPGKLASVDTQYF TGTGCCAGCAGCCCAGGGAAACTTGCTTCTGTGGATACGCAGTATTTT
NA TRBJ2-1 NA TRBV7-6 CASSLGLVKIF TGTGCCAGCAGCTTAGGATTAGTAAAGATCTTC
TRBD1 TRBJ2-7 NA TRBV29-1 CSVRQGRNDEQYF TGCAGCGTCCGACAGGGAAGGAACGACGAGCAGTACTTC
NA TRBJ2-5 NA TRBV5-6 CASSLGATLGETQYF TGTGCCAGCAGCTTGGGGGCTACCCTGGGGGAGACCCAGTACTTC
NA TRBJ1-5 NA TRBV19 CASRDGRGQPQHF TGTGCCAGCCGGGACGGCCGGGGTCAGCCCCAGCATTTT
NA TRBJ2-1 once TRBV7-2 CASSLALLPYSYNEQFF TGTGCCAGCAGCTTAGCTCTACTCCCATACTCCTACAATGAGCAGTTCTTC
NA TRBJ2-1 NA TRBV15 CATSGYNEQFF TGTGCCACCAGCGGATACAATGAGCAGTTCTTC
NA TRBJ2-1 NA TRBV11-2 CASSYNRDAFYNEQFF TGTGCCAGCAGTTACAACAGGGACGCCTTCTACAATGAGCAGTTCTTC
NA TRBJ2-1 NA TRBV5-6 CASSSGEYEQFF TGTGCCAGCAGCTCGGGAGAGTATGAGCAGTTCTTC
TRBD2 TRBJ2-7 NA TRBV2 CASKKTGGGEKYEQYF TGTGCCAGCAAAAAAACCGGGGGGGGTGAGAAGTACGAGCAGTACTTC
NA TRBJ2-2 NA TRBV7-6 CASSLARGDTGELFF TGTGCCAGCAGCTTAGCCAGGGGGGACACCGGGGAGCTGTTTTTT
TRBD2 TRBJ2-4 NA TRBV27 CASSSRLAVAKNIQYF TGTGCCAGCAGTAGTAGACTAGCCGTAGCCAAAAACATTCAGTACTTC
TRBD2 TRBJ2-3 once TRBV5-5 CASSTTSGSPSSTDTQYF TGTGCCAGCAGCACCACTAGCGGGAGCCCCTCTAGCACAGATACGCAGTATTTT
TRBD1 TRBJ1-3 NA TRBV7-2 CASSFGTGGGNTIYF TGTGCCAGCAGCTTTGGGACAGGGGGTGGAAACACCATATATTTT
NA TRBJ2-2 NA TRBV10-2 CASSEWGPRESAGELFF TGCGCCAGCAGTGAGTGGGGCCCGCGGGAATCGGCCGGGGAGCTGTTTTTT
NA TRBJ2-7 once TRBV7-8 CASSLSIYEQYF TGTGCCAGCAGCTTAAGTATCTACGAGCAGTACTTC
NA TRBJ1-2 NA TRBV6-5 CASSLGSYYGYTF TGTGCCAGCAGTTTGGGGTCTTATTATGGCTACACCTTC
NA TRBJ2-1 NA TRBV5-1 CASSLAIGSSYNEQFF TGCGCCAGCAGCTTGGCCATAGGGAGCTCCTACAATGAGCAGTTCTTC
NA TRBJ1-2 NA TRBV28 CASSYPDSFNYGYTF TGTGCCAGCAGTTACCCGGACAGTTTTAACTATGGCTACACCTTC
NA TRBJ2-7 NA TRBV19 CASSISVGGYEQYF TGTGCCAGTAGTATTAGCGTTGGGGGCTACGAGCAGTACTTC
TRBD1 TRBJ2-2 NA TRBV5-4 CASGLGGTGGLNTGELFF TGTGCCAGCGGTCTAGGCGGGACAGGGGGCCTAAACACCGGGGAGCTGTTTTTT